This entry lists 8 T cell receptor beta chains sequenced from one sample in a study of blood T cell repertoires in COVID-19. The repertoire was sequenced with immunoSEQ multiplex PCR; TCRdb's copy has only in-frame clones and lacks some. Of about 220,000 clones in the sample, 65% to 90% are singletons; the top ten hold about 2.5%. Sequencing input: peripheral blood. The receptors shown here come from a woman in her 70s with COVID-19, enrolled during active disease.

J is TRBJ1-3 and V is TRBV5-1, with 7 bases fitting TRBD1. CDR1 is SGHRS, CDR2 YFSETQ, per germline. V lost 2 bases to trimming and J lost 2 bases; unmatched junction nucleotides: 1. The CDR3 length is 14 residues. The CDR3 DNA reads TGCGCCAGCAGCTTTGGGACAGCTGGAAACACCATATATTTT. Translating gives CASSFGTAGNTIYF.

The chain is built from TRBV19 and TRBJ1-5; TRBD1 matches at 10 bases. This CDR3 is built from 16 residues. In germline, CDR1 is LNHDA, CDR2 SQIVND (reference sequence). V was clipped by 4 bases and J by 7 bases; unmatched bases: 10. The CDR3: CASSTSRDRGVQPQHF. The CDR3 DNA is TGTGCCAGTAGTACGTCCCGGGACAGGGGCGTACAGCCCCAGCATTTT.

For this clone: Other DNA sequences in this sample translate to the same CDR3. The chain employs TRBV29-1 and TRBJ1-5; 7 bases are a match to TRBD1. Per germline, CDR1 SQVTM and CDR2 ANQGSEA. The CDR3 has 13 residues. Germline trimming cut 6 bases from V and 2 bases from J; bases unmatched to any gene: 4. The CDR3: CSVAGQGNQPQHF. The CDR3 DNA reads as TGCAGCGTCGCCGGACAGGGCAATCAGCCCCAGCATTTT.

This clone was counted a few times. J is TRBJ2-1 and V is TRBV5-1, with 9 bases identical to TRBD1. This CDR3 contains 16 residues. The germline gives CDR1 SGHRS, CDR2 YFSETQ. J lost 2 bases, V lost 4 bases, and 7 bases had no gene match. Written as DNA, the CDR3 is TGCGCCAGCAGCCCAACCGGGACAGGGCCCTACAATGAGCAGTTCTTC. Protein sequence: CASSPTGTGPYNEQFF.

This chain uses TRBV19 with TRBJ1-1; 7 nucleotides line up with TRBD1. Looked up from germline, CDR1 is LNHDA and CDR2 is SQIVND (reference sequence). The CDR3 contains 14 residues. Trimming cost V 7 bases and J 0 bases; bases outside gene matches: 5. The CDR3 coding sequence is TGTGCCAGTACCATCGGGACAGTGAACACTGAAGCTTTCTTT. Protein: CASTIGTVNTEAFF.

This clone was picked up a small number of times. The chain carries TRBV7-2 and TRBJ2-2; D remains ambiguous. The CDR3 length is 13 residues. From germline, CDR1 is SGHTA and CDR2 FQGNSA. V lost 5 bases to trimming and J lost 7 bases, with 11 bases between them. CDR3 bases: TGTGCCAGCAGCCAACAGCTTCACGGGGAGCTGTTTTTT. Its protein is CASSQQLHGELFF.

The chain combines TRBV11-3 with TRBJ1-6; 9 bases line up with TRBD1. Losses at the gene ends were 5 bases for V and 10 bases for J; bases not matched to a gene: 12. Germline V CDR1 and CDR2: SGHNT, YENEEA. CDR3 length equals 16 residues. CDR3 nucleotide sequence: TGTGCCAGCAGCCTCTACCCCGGGACAGGGAGGTCACCCCTCCACTTT. Amino acid sequence: CASSLYPGTGRSPLHF.

This chain links TRBV6-2 or TRBV6-3 with TRBJ2-2, with 13 bases aligning to TRBD2. Germline values: CDR1 MNHEY, CDR2 SVGEGT. This CDR3 comprises 16 residues. V was pared by 6 bases and J by 7 bases, with 8 bases of the junction left unmatched. The CDR3 reads CASSPLAGGPNGELFF. As DNA, the CDR3 is TGTGCCAGCAGCCCACTAGCGGGGGGGCCGAACGGGGAGCTGTTTTTT.